This passage covers 16 T cell receptor beta chains from one sample sequenced in a study of blood T cells in healthy people across ages. A J-beta primer mix and a sample-barcoded 5' primer were used in a second PCR of about 7 to 12 cycles. TCRdb redid the calling of the 5' RACE reads with MiXCR, one entry per CDR3 protein. The repertoire includes 800,000 to 950,000 distinct CDR3 sequences, about 29% of them detected once, and roughly 10% sits in the top ten. The same data also went into a second study, on T cells of mothers and their children.

The sequenced sample consisted of blood. The receptors derive from a woman in her thirties or forties in good health.

Concerning this clonotype: With a much larger clone just one base away, this may be a read error. The chain couples TRBV10-3 to TRBJ1-2, with no clear D. The CDR3 is 12 amino acids. V lost 3 bases and J 1 base, leaving 3 bases between the germline ends. Germline V gives CDR1 ENHRY, CDR2 SYGVKD. The CDR3, as DNA: TGTGCCATCAGTGACAATAACTATGGCTACACCTTC. Translated, it gives CAISDNNYGYTF.

The gene calls are TRBV6-2 or TRBV6-3 and TRBJ1-1; TRBD1 matches at 8 bases. The CDR3 runs 14 residues. The J segment lost 2 bases and the V segment lost 7 bases, leaving 6 bases of the junction unmatched. Germline CDR1 is MNHEY and CDR2 is SVGEGT. The CDR3 DNA reads TGTGCCAGCACCCCGACAGGGGCTAACACTGAAGCTTTCTTT. This codes for CASTPTGANTEAFF.

The CDR3 DNA reads TGTGCCAGTAGTATGGGGAGGAACACTGAAGCTTTCTTT. Its protein product is CASSMGRNTEAFF. This chain links TRBV19 with TRBJ1-1; no definite D call. Germline V CDR1 and CDR2: LNHDA, SQIVND (reference sequence). V was trimmed by 3 bases and J by 1 base, leaving 6 bases between them. This CDR3 contains 13 residues.

V usage is TRBV6-5 and J usage is TRBJ1-6; 9 bases align to TRBD1. The CDR3 sequence is 15 residues long. V lost 2 bases and J lost 10; bases outside the gene matches: 6. Germline-derived CDR1 and CDR2 are MNHEY and SVGAGI. Written as DNA, the CDR3 is TGTGCCAGCAGTTACGAGGGACAGGGAGGGTCACCCCTCCACTTT. Translated: CASSYEGQGGSPLHF.

Note on this clonotype: Since a much larger clone is just one base distant, this may be a read error. The chain is built from TRBV12-3 or TRBV12-4 and TRBJ2-7, with D unclear. The V end was cut by 2 bases, the J end by 7 bases, with 12 bases between. This CDR3 region has 13 residues. The CDR3 DNA reads as TGTGCCAGCAGTTTACCCCCAGCCTTTGAGCAGTACTTC. This encodes CASSLPPAFEQYF.

The chain links TRBV28 to TRBJ1-4; the D gene is possibly TRBD1 (6 bases). This CDR3 contains 13 residues. Germline V CDR1 and CDR2: MDHEN, SYDVKM. Trimming stripped 9 bases from V and 7 bases from J, with 15 bases between. The CDR3 coding sequence is TGTGCCAGTGTCCAGGGGAACGGTGAAAAACTGTTTTTT. This sequence encodes CASVQGNGEKLFF.

This clonotype was counted between two and nine times. The rearrangement joins TRBV18 to TRBJ1-1; D is ambiguous. CDR1 KGHSH and CDR2 LQKENI come from the germline V gene. V was pared by 3 bases and J by 0 bases, with 11 bases between. The CDR3 is 15 residues long. CDR3 in DNA: TGTGCCAGCTCACCGGACCCCCTCATGAACACTGAAGCTTTCTTT. Translating gives CASSPDPLMNTEAFF.

In DNA, the CDR3 is TGCGCCAGCAGTATAGACAGCTCCTATAATTCACCCCTCCACTTT. It codes for CASSIDSSYNSPLHF. This sequence joins TRBV5-1 and TRBJ1-6; possibly TRBD1 for D (5 bases). V was clipped by 5 bases and J by 0 bases, with 9 bases between them. Germline V lookup: CDR1 SGHRS, CDR2 YFSETQ. This CDR3 has 15 amino acids.

This clonotype was seen only a few times. A much larger clone lies a single base off, so this may be a read error. The chain recombines TRBV6-6 with TRBJ1-5; D is unresolved. Germline V gene lookup returns CDR1 MNHNY and CDR2 SVGAGI (reference sequence). The V gene lost 5 bases and the J gene lost 2 bases, with 10 bases spanning the gap. The CDR3 has 14 residues. The CDR3 DNA follows: TGTGCCAGCAGTCGTTACGACGGCAATCAGCCCCAGCATTTT. Translation gives CASSRYDGNQPQHF.

This sequence joins TRBV4-1 and TRBJ1-4; TRBD1 might be the D (5 bases). Germline lookup yields CDR1 MGHRA and CDR2 YSYEKL. Trimming took off 3 bases at V and 10 bases at J, with 21 bases between the two ends. The length of the CDR3 is 16 residues. CDR3 protein: CASSQVSGGTRGKLFF. CDR3 DNA sequence: TGCGCCAGCAGCCAGGTTTCCGGGGGAACGAGGGGAAAACTGTTTTTT.

This clonotype has a handful of counts. The chain combines TRBV6-6 with TRBJ1-4; 10 nucleotides agree with TRBD1. The CDR3 length is 14 residues. CDR1 MNHNY and CDR2 SVGAGI come from the germline V gene (reference sequence). Trimming cost V 6 bases and J 8 bases; bases outside gene matches: 6. For the CDR3, the DNA is TGTGCCAGCAGATGGGACAGGGGCCGAGAAAAACTGTTTTTT. This gives the protein CASRWDRGREKLFF.

This clonotype was detected a few times. V usage is TRBV2 and J usage is TRBJ1-5, with D uncertain. V lost 4 bases, J lost 3 bases, and 10 bases lay in between. The germline V gene has CDR1 SNHLY and CDR2 FYNNEI. The CDR3 has 14 amino acids. The CDR3 bases are TGTGCCAGCAGTGTCGTAGCCTCCAATCAGCCCCAGCATTTT. Its translation: CASSVVASNQPQHF.

This clonotype has a count of ten or more. A much more abundant neighbour one base away suggests this may be a read error. The chain combines TRBV12-3 or TRBV12-4 with TRBJ2-1, with D unclear. This CDR3 is built from 12 residues. V was shortened by 5 bases and J by 9 bases, with 11 bases between the two germline ends. CDR3 sequence reads: CASSPQRSEQFF. The CDR3 DNA sequence: TGTGCCAGCAGTCCACAGAGGAGTGAGCAGTTCTTC.

V gene TRBV20-1 combines with J gene TRBJ2-1; D gene uncertain. V was clipped by 6 bases and J by 0 bases, with 18 bases between them. The CDR3 has 16 amino acids. Germline lookup yields CDR1 DFQATT and CDR2 SNEGSKA (reference sequence). The CDR3 loop reads CSALPPFPSSYNEQFF. CDR3 nucleotide sequence: TGCAGTGCCCTACCACCATTCCCGAGCTCCTACAATGAGCAGTTCTTC.

This clonotype has only a few counts. The V call is TRBV7-6, the J call TRBJ2-5; 9 bases agree with TRBD1. The CDR3 is 16 residues long. Germline V CDR1 and CDR2: SGHVS, FNYEAQ. V gave up 4 bases and J gave up 2 bases; unmatched junction bases: 8. CDR3 loop: CASSSDRGWGQETQYF. The CDR3 region has the DNA TGTGCCAGCAGCTCCGACAGGGGGTGGGGGCAAGAGACCCAGTACTTC.

The chain couples TRBV6-1 to TRBJ2-3; D is perhaps TRBD1 (6 bases). Germline assignment: CDR1 MNHNS and CDR2 SASEGT. Trimming stripped 2 bases from V and 3 bases from J, with 12 bases between. The CDR3 totals 15 residues. The CDR3 region is CASSEYGQTTDTQYF. The CDR3 region has the DNA TGTGCCAGCAGTGAATATGGACAGACAACAGATACGCAGTATTTT.